The entry below describes one TCR beta chain. In terms of age and location, participants ranged from roughly 18 to 90 years and lived in approximately 24 US areas. All exposed participants met a person with COVID-19 within 2 weeks before entering the study. This entry belongs to a study of blood T cell repertoires in COVID-19. Looking at the study overall: T cells, B-cell-depleted T cells, or PBMCs supplied cDNA or gDNA.

The length of the CDR3 is 15 residues. Looked up from germline, CDR1 is SEHNR and CDR2 is FQNEAQ (reference sequence). With 5 bases removed from V and 0 bases from J, the gap between germline ends came to 11 bases. Methods used by the authors: From reference gene primer amplification, estimates of nucleated cell counts were derived. Profiled with immunoSEQ multiplex PCR; TCRdb holds only in-frame clones, not every one. V and J calls and clone size are as listed in that table; D and trimming were resolved from the DNA. This table has about 260,000 clones, 90% appearing once. This sequence was found in a man in his fifties who had been exposed to COVID-19. J is TRBJ1-3 and V is TRBV7-9; D remains unclear. The sequenced material came from PBMCs or T cells enriched from blood (not recorded which). CDR3 region: CASSQSPSSGNTIYF. CDR3 DNA sequence: TGTGCCAGCAGCCAATCCCCGAGCTCTGGAAACACCATATATTTT. Together with reference TRBV7-9 and TRBJ1-3, the CDR3 gives the full variable domain: DTGVSQNPRHKITKRGQNVTFRCDPISEHNRLYWYRQTLGQGPEFLTYFQNEAQLEKSRLLSDRFSAERPKGSFSTLEIQRTEQGDSAMYLCASSQSPSSGNTIYFGEGSWLTVV.